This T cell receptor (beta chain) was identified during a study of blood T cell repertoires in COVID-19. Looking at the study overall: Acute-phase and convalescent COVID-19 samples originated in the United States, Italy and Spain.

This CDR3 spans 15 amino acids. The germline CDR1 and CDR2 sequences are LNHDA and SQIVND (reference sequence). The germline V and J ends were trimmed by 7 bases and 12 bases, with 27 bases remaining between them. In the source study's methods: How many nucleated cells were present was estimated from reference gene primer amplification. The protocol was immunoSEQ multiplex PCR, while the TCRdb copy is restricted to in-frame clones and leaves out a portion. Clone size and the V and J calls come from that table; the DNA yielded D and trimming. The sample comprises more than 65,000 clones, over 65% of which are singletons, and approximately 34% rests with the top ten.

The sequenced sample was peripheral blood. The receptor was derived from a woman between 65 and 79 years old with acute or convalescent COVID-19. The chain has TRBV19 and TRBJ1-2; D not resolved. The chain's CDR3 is CASNPTPALNMANTF. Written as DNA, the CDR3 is TGTGCCAGTAACCCGACTCCTGCCCTGAATATGGCTAACACCTTC.